The 4 T cell receptor beta chains listed next were all sequenced from one sample in a study of blood T cell dynamics during melanoma immunotherapy. The time point: pre-treatment baseline. Only in-frame clones appear in the TCRdb table, and some are missing; sequencing was by immunoSEQ multiplex PCR. The repertoire holds about 9,700 clones, with approximately 90% as singletons. Sequenced here: blood, sampled from a patient treated with checkpoint blockade. The source of these receptors is a human donor with melanoma.

This rearrangement joins TRBV2 to TRBJ2-7, with D hard to call. This CDR3 has 12 amino acids. V lost 4 bases and J 4 bases, leaving 8 bases between the germline ends. Germline assignment: CDR1 SNHLY and CDR2 FYNNEI. The CDR3 reads CASSASFYEQYF. CDR3 nucleotides: TGTGCCAGCAGTGCCTCTTTTTACGAGCAGTACTTC.

In this sample, this clone turned up once. CDR3 nucleotide sequence: TGTGCCAGCAGCTTATACGGGGCGGCCTACGAGCAGTACTTC. Protein sequence: CASSLYGAAYEQYF. V and J are TRBV11-2 and TRBJ2-7; D is possibly TRBD1 or TRBD2 (5 bases each). Trimming removed 2 bases from V and 2 bases from J, with 10 bases in between. The V gene's germline CDR1 is SGHAT and CDR2 FQNNGV. This CDR3 is 14 amino acids long.

The chain is built from TRBV19 and TRBJ2-3, with TRBD2 matching over 12 bases. After removal of 6 bases from V and 6 bases from J, the junction contained 7 bases not matched to a gene. The CDR3 contains 15 residues. Germline V gene sequence: CDR1 LNHDA, CDR2 SQIVND (reference sequence). In DNA, the CDR3 is TGTGCCAGTAGCCGGACTAGCGGGGCGGGTGATACGCAGTATTTT. This codes for CASSRTSGAGDTQYF.

This chain joins TRBV7-2 and TRBJ2-5; D not certain. The V end was cut by 1 base, the J end by 1 base, with 10 bases between. Germline CDR1 and CDR2: SGHTA and FQGNSA. CDR3 length equals 15 residues. The CDR3 DNA is TGTGCCAGCAGCTTAGGCCCCCGGCGCCAAGAGACCCAGTACTTC. It translates to CASSLGPRRQETQYF.